The entry below gives a single T cell receptor beta chain sequence along with its context. Its antigen is currently unknown. The sample originates from a study of OX40 agonist ivuxolimab in advanced cancers. About the research overall: Subjects had a mean age of about 65 years, with a range of 23 to 79; around 83% were male. Partial responses occurred in three patients (one hepatocellular carcinoma, two cutaneous melanoma).

TCRdb keeps only in-frame clones here, not all; method: immunoSEQ multiplex PCR. The table includes roughly 68,000 clones, 75% to 95% detected once. Study-level points and caveats: Not determined was the antigen specificity of the expanded peripheral T cells. CD8+ T cells were the subset that, on average, had more expanded clones than CD4+.

Trimming pared 2 bases from V and 5 bases from J, leaving 7 bases between. The CDR3 length is 13 residues. Germline CDR1 MNHNY, CDR2 SVGAGI (reference sequence). The sequence was obtained from an adult with an advanced solid tumor such as melanoma, head and neck, liver or kidney cancer. The chain has TRBV6-6 and TRBJ2-1, with TRBD1 as a possible D gene (6 bases). The input for sequencing was CD4+ or CD8+ T cells sorted from blood, taken in a trial of the OX40 agonist ivuxolimab. The CDR3 loop reads CASSYNRDNEQFF. The CDR3 DNA reads TGTGCCAGCAGTTACAACAGGGACAATGAGCAGTTCTTC.